A single sample is the source of the 7 T cell receptor beta chains below, sequenced in a study of blood T cell repertoires in COVID-19. Sequencing used immunoSEQ multiplex PCR; TCRdb keeps in-frame clones, though not all of them. Of over 150,000 clones listed, approximately 88% are singletons. The sequenced material came from peripheral blood. Every receptor here comes from a woman aged 55-69 years with acute or convalescent COVID-19.

The rearrangement joins TRBV7-2 to TRBJ2-1, with 9 nucleotides matching TRBD2. The CDR3 contains 17 residues. Germline CDR1 SGHTA, CDR2 FQGNSA. V was clipped by 2 bases and J by 8 bases; unmatched bases: 13. CDR3 in amino acids: CASSLKGASGTDYEQFF. The CDR3 DNA follows: TGTGCCAGCAGCTTAAAAGGTGCTAGCGGGACTGACTATGAGCAGTTCTTC.

This sequence joins TRBV2 and TRBJ2-5; a weak D match, TRBD1 (6 bases). CDR3 size: 16 residues. Per germline, CDR1 SNHLY and CDR2 FYNNEI. V gave up 3 bases and J gave up 5 bases, with 19 bases separating them. CDR3 sequence (DNA): TGTGCCAGCAGTGAGGGGGCACAGGCGGGTAGGGAGACCCAGTACTTC. This sequence encodes CASSEGAQAGRETQYF. The whole variable domain, remainder taken from reference TRBV2 and TRBJ2-5, is EPEVTQTPSHQVTQMGQEVILRCVPISNHLYFYWYRQILGQKVEFLVSFYNNEISEKSEIFDDQFSVERPDGSNFTLKIRSTKLEDSAMYFCASSEGAQAGRETQYFGPGTRLLVL.

The chain links TRBV6-5 to TRBJ1-1; TRBD1 might be the D (5 bases). The germline CDR1 and CDR2 sequences are MNHEY and SVGAGI. The CDR3 length is 12 residues. Trimming took 8 bases from V and 7 from J, leaving 14 bases between them. The CDR3 sequence is CASSVQGYEAFF. CDR3 sequence (DNA): TGTGCCAGCTCCGTGCAGGGCTATGAAGCTTTCTTT.

The chain uses TRBV6-2 or TRBV6-3 and TRBJ2-5; the match to TRBD2 covers 10 bases. V shed 0 bases and J 4 bases; nucleotides not matched to a gene: 11. Germline V gives CDR1 MNHEY, CDR2 SVGEGT. This CDR3 is 18 amino acids long. CDR3 in DNA: TGTGCCAGCAGTTACTCGCTCCTAGCGGGGGCCGGCATAGAGACCCAGTACTTC. It specifies CASSYSLLAGAGIETQYF.

The chain employs TRBV30 and TRBJ1-5; maybe TRBD1 (5 bases). V was clipped by 0 bases and J by 4 bases, with 7 bases between them. Germline V lookup: CDR1 GTSNPN, CDR2 SVGIG (reference sequence). The CDR3 is 13 amino acids. The DNA for the CDR3 is TGTGCCTGGAGTGTGCAGGGAAATCAGCCCCAGCATTTT. It specifies CAWSVQGNQPQHF.

V and J are TRBV12-3 or TRBV12-4 and TRBJ2-1, with a weak D call TRBD1 (6 bases). The CDR3 runs 13 residues. V was pared by 7 bases and J by 5 bases, with 12 bases between. The DNA of the CDR3 is TGTGCCAGCAACAGGGTAATGGACAATGAGCAGTTCTTC. This codes for CASNRVMDNEQFF.

Only a few counts were recorded for this clone. V usage is TRBV5-4 and J usage is TRBJ1-5; D is ambiguous. There are 14 residues in the CDR3. V lost 4 bases and J 4 bases, leaving 12 bases between the germline ends. CDR1 and CDR2 from the germline V gene are SGHNT and YYREEE (reference sequence). CDR3 DNA sequence: TGTGCCAGCAGCCCTTCCCCGGGTAATCAGCCCCAGCATTTT. Translation: CASSPSPGNQPQHF.